Here is one TCR beta chain with its context. The CDR3 sequence is 15 residues long. Trimming cost V 5 bases and J 5 bases, with 13 bases left between them. CDR1 LGHDT and CDR2 YNNKEL come from the germline V gene (reference sequence). Repertoires were generated with immunoSEQ multiplex PCR, while TCRdb's copy carries only in-frame clones and drops some. The data contain more than 200,000 clones, approximately 90% of them seen just once; the ten biggest clones take up 2% to 3%. The sample comes from a study of blood T cell repertoires in COVID-19. Turning to the study itself: PBMCs, B-cell-depleted T cells, or T cells were the source of the cDNA or gDNA that made up the material.

Seattle cases were enrolled at active infection and followed longitudinally. The sequencing sample was made of peripheral blood. The clonotype comes from a man aged 25-40 years with COVID-19, enrolled during active disease. This chain links TRBV3-1 (or the pseudogene TRBV3-2) with TRBJ1-6; no clear D gene. The chain's CDR3 is CASSMRPQDNSPLHF. DNA for the CDR3: TGTGCCAGCAGCATGCGTCCCCAGGATAATTCACCCCTCCACTTT.